The 4 T cell receptor beta chains below were found in one sample sequenced in a study of T cells in Graves' hyperthyroidism and ophthalmopathy. TCR beta CDR3 sequences were amplified from RNA transcripts. First-round RT-PCR with HTBI primers amplified the TCR CDR3 region. Each CDR3 protein is one row after TCRdb ran MiXCR on the multiplex PCR reads. The table has 550,000 to 600,000 distinct CDR3 sequences, 16% seen once. The sequenced sample consisted of blood. Source of these receptors: a woman aged 18-29 years with Graves' hyperthyroidism.

This clonotype was found a few times. The CDR3 sequence is CASSPGQRRLAGANGQYF. For the CDR3, the DNA is TGTGCCAGTAGTCCGGGACAGCGGCGGCTAGCGGGAGCCAACGGGCAGTACTTC. The chain couples TRBV19 to TRBJ2-7; the match to TRBD2 covers 10 bases. The CDR3 contains 18 residues. Germline V gives CDR1 LNHDA, CDR2 SQIVND (reference sequence). J gave up 9 bases and V 5 bases, and 22 bases lay outside the gene matches.

This clonotype was counted ten times or more. The chain recombines TRBV3-1 with TRBJ1-3, with 8 positions matching TRBD1. The CDR3 runs to 17 residues. Losses at the gene ends were 3 bases for V and 0 bases for J; bases not matched to a gene: 7. CDR1 and CDR2 from the germline V gene are LGHDT and YNNKEL (reference sequence). DNA for the CDR3: TGTGCCAGCAGCCAGGCGCAGGGGGCCCGCTCTGGAAACACCATATATTTT. Its protein product is CASSQAQGARSGNTIYF.

This clonotype was found a few times. CDR3 amino acids: CASSFLYYEQYF. CDR3 bases: TGTGCCAGCAGTTTCCTATACTACGAGCAGTACTTC. This chain uses TRBV12-3 or TRBV12-4 with TRBJ2-7; D call uncertain. The CDR3 loop spans 12 amino acids. V was shortened by 3 bases and J by 3 bases, with 6 bases between the two germline ends.

This clonotype has ten or more counts. This chain links TRBV3-1 with TRBJ2-1; 11 bases agree with TRBD1. The CDR3 length is 15 residues. CDR1 is LGHDT, CDR2 YNNKEL, per germline (reference sequence). Germline trimming cut 3 bases from V and 7 bases from J; bases unmatched to any gene: 5. CDR3 loop: CASSQGTGGVNEQFF. As DNA, the CDR3 is TGTGCCAGCAGCCAGGGGACAGGGGGTGTGAATGAGCAGTTCTTC.